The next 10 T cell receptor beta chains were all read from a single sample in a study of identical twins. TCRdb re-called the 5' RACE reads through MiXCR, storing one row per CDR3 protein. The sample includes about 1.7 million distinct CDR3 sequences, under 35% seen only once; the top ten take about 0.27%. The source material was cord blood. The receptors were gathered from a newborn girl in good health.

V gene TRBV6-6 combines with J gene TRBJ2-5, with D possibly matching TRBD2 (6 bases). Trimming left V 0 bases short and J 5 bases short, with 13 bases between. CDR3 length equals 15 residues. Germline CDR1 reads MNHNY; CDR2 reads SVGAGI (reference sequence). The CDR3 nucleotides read TGTGCCAGCAGTTACTCGGGAGGTAACCCGGAGACCCAGTACTTC. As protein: CASSYSGGNPETQYF.

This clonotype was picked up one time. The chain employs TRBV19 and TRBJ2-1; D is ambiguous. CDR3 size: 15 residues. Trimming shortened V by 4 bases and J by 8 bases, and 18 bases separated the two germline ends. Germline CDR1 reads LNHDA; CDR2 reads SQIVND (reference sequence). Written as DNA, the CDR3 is TGTGCCAGTAGTACACAACCTATGAGGAGCTATGAGCAGTTCTTC. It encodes CASSTQPMRSYEQFF.

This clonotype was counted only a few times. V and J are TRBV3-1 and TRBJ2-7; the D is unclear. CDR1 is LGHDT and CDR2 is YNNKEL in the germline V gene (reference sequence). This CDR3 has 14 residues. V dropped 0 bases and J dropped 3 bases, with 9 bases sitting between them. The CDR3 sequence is CASSQDLRYYEQYF. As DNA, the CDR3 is TGTGCCAGCAGCCAAGATCTGCGGTACTACGAGCAGTACTTC.

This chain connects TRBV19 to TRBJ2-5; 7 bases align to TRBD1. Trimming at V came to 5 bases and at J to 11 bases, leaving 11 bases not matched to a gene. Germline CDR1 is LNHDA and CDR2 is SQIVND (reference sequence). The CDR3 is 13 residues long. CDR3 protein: CASSQTTGIGQYF. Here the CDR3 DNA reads TGTGCCAGTAGTCAGACGACAGGGATCGGGCAGTACTTC.

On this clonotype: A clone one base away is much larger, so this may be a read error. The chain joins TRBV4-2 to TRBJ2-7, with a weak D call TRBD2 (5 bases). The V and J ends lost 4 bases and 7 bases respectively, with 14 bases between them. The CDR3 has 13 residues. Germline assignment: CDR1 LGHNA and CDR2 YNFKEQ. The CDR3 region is CASSPFPSNEQYF. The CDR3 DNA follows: TGTGCCAGCAGCCCATTCCCTAGCAATGAGCAGTACTTC.

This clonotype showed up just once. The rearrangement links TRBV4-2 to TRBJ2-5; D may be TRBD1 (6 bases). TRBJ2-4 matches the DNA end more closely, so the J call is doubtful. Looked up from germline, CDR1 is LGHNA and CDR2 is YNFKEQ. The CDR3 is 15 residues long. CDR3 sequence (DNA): TGTGCCAGCAGCCAAAACAGGGTAGCCAAAAACATTCAGTACTTC. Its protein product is CASSQNRVAKNIQYF.

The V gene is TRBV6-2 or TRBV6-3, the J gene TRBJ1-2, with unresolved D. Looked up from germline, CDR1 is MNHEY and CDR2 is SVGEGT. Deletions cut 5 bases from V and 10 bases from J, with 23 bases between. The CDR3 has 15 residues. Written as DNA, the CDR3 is TGTGCCAGCAGTGCCCGCCCCTTGGGGTTTGCTTTCTACACCTTC. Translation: CASSARPLGFAFYTF.

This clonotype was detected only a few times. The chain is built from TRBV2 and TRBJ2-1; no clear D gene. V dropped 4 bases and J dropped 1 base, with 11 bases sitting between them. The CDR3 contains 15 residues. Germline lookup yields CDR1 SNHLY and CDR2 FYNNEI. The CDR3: CASSGLVGSYNEQFF. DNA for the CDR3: TGTGCCAGCAGTGGCCTAGTAGGGTCCTACAATGAGCAGTTCTTC.

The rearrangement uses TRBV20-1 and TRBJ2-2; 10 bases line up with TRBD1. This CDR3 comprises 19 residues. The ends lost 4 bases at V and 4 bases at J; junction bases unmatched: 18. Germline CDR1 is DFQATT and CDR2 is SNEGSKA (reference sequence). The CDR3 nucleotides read TGCAGTGCTAATGGAAACCCGGGACAGGGGTACTGGGGCACCGGGGAGCTGTTTTTT. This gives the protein CSANGNPGQGYWGTGELFF.

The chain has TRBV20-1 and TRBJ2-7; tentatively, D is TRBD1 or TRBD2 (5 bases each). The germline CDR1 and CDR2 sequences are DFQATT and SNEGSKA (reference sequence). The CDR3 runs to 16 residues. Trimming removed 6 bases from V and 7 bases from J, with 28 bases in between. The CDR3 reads CSAPTKRGRSYNEQYF. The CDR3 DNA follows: TGCAGTGCCCCTACCAAGAGGGGTCGCTCCTACAATGAGCAGTACTTC.